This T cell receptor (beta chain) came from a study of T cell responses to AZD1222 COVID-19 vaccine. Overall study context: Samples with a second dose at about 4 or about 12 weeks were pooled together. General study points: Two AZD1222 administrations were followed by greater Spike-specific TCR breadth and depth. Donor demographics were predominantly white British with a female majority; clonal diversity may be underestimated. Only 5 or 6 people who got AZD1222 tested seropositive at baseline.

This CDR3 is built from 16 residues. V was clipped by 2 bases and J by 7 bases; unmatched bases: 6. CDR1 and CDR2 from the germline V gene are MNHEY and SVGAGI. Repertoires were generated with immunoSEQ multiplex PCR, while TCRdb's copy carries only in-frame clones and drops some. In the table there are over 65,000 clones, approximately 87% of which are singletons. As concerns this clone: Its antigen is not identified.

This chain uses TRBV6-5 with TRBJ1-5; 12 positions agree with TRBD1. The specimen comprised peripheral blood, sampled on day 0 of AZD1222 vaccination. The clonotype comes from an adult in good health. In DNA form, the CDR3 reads TGTGCCAGCAGTTACCCGGGACAGGGGGCTAGACAGCCCCAGCATTTT. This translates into CASSYPGQGARQPQHF.